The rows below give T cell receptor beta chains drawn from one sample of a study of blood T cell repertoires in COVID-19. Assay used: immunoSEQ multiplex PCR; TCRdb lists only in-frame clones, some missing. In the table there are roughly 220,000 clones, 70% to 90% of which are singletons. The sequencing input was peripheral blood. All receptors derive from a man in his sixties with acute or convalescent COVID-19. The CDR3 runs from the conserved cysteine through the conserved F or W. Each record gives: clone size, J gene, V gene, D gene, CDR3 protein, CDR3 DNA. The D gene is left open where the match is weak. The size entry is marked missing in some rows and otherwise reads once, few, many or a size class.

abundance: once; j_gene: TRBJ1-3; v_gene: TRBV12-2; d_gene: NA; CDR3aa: CASRSAETGFSGNTIYF; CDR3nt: TGTGCAAGTCGCTCCGCCGAGACAGGCTTCTCTGGAAACACCATATATTTT
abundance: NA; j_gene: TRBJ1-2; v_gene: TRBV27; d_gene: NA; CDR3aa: CASSFGRAYGYTF; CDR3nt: TGTGCCAGCAGTTTCGGGAGGGCCTATGGCTACACCTTC
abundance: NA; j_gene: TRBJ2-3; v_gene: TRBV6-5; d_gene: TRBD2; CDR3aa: CASSLSGGNTDTQYF; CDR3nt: TGTGCCAGCAGCTTGAGCGGGGGGAATACAGATACGCAGTATTTT
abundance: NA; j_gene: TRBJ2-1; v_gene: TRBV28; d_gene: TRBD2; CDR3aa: CASSLSVGGGEQFF; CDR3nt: TGTGCCAGCAGTTTATCGGTCGGGGGGGGTGAGCAGTTCTTC
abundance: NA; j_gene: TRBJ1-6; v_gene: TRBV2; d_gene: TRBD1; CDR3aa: CASSGGTGASPLHF; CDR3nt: TGTGCCAGCAGTGGGGGGACAGGGGCCTCACCCCTCCACTTT
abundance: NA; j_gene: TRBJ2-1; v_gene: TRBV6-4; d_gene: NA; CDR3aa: CASSDRGSNEQFF; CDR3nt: TGTGCCAGCAGTGACAGGGGCTCCAATGAGCAGTTCTTC
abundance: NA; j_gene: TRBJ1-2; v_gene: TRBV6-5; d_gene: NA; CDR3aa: CASSSYDSLVYGYTF; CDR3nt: TGTGCCAGCAGTTCATACGACAGCCTCGTTTATGGCTACACCTTC
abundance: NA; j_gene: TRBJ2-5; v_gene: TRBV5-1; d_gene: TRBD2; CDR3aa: CASRRLAGEETQYF; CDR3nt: TGCGCCAGCAGGAGACTAGCGGGTGAAGAGACCCAGTACTTC
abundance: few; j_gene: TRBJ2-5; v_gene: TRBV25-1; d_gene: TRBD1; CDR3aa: CASGILGTGDRETQYF; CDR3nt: TGTGCCAGCGGGATTCTTGGGACAGGGGATCGGGAGACCCAGTACTTC
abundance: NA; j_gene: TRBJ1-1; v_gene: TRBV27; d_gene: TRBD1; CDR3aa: CASSSTGTGNTEAFF; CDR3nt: TGTGCCAGCAGTTCTACCGGGACAGGGAACACTGAAGCTTTCTTT
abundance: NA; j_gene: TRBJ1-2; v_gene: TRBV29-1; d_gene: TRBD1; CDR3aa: CSVGQGIDGYTF; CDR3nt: TGCAGCGTTGGACAGGGAATAGACGGCTACACCTTC
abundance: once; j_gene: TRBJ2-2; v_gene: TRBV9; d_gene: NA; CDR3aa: CASSVAGGARGTGELFF; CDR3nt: TGTGCCAGCAGCGTAGCTGGGGGGGCGCGAGGCACCGGGGAGCTGTTTTTT
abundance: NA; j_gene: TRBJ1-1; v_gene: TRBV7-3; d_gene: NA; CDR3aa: CASSPRSGTTLSEAFF; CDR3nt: TGTGCCAGCAGCCCCAGATCCGGGACAACCCTCTCTGAAGCTTTCTTT
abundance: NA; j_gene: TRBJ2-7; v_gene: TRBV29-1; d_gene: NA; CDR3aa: CSAGQRESYEQYF; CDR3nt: TGCAGCGCCGGACAGAGGGAATCCTACGAGCAGTACTTC
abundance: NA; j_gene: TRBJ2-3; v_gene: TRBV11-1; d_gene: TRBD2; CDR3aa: CASSSGAGGTDTQYF; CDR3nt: TGTGCCAGCAGCTCAGGAGCGGGGGGCACAGATACGCAGTATTTT
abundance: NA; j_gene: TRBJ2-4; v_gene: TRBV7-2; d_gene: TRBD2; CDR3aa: CASSLSIAGGREAKNIQYF; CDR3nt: TGTGCCAGCAGCTTATCTATAGCGGGGGGGCGCGAGGCCAAAAACATTCAGTACTTC
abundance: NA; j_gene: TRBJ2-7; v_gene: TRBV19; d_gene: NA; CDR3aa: CASSMGAGVHEQYF; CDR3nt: TGTGCCAGTAGTATGGGGGCAGGTGTCCACGAGCAGTACTTC
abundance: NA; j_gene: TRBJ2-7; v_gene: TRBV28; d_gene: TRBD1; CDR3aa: CASSAGTGVYEQYF; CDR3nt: TGTGCCAGCAGCGCCGGGACAGGGGTCTACGAGCAGTACTTC
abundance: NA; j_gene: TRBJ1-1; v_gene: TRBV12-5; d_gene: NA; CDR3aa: CASGFGQGNAEAFF; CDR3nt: TGTGCTAGTGGTTTCGGGCAGGGCAATGCTGAAGCTTTCTTT
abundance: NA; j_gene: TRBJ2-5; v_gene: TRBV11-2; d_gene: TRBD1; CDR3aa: CASSLDRGFGETQYF; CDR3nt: TGTGCCAGCAGCTTAGACAGGGGGTTCGGGGAGACCCAGTACTTC
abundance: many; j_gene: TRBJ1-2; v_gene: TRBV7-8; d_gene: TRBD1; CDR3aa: CASSLRTGFGYTF; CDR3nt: TGTGCCAGCAGCCTACGGACAGGGTTTGGCTACACCTTC
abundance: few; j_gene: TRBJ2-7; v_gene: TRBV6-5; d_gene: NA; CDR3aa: CASSSLGGIYEQYF; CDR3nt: TGTGCCAGCAGTTCCCTCGGGGGAATATACGAGCAGTACTTC
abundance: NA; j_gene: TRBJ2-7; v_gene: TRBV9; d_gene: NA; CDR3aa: CASSVGGTEDGEQYF; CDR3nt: TGTGCCAGCAGCGTCGGCGGGACAGAAGACGGCGAGCAGTACTTC
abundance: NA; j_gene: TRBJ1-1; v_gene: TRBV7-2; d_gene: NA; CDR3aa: CASSSYQDTLNTEAFF; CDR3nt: TGTGCCAGCAGCTCATACCAGGACACCTTGAACACTGAAGCTTTCTTT
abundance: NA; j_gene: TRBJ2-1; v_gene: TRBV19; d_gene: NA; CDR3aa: CASSKSRGLNEQFF; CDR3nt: TGTGCCAGTAGCAAGTCGAGGGGACTCAATGAGCAGTTCTTC